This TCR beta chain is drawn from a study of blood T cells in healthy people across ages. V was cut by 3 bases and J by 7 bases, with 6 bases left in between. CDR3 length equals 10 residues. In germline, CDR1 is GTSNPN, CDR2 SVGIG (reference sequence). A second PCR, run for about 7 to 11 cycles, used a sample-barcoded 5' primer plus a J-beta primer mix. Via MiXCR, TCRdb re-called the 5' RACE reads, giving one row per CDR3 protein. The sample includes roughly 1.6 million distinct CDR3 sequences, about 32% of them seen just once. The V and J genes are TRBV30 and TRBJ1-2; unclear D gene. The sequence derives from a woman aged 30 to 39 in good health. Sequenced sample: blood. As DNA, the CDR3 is TGTGCCTGGAGGTTCCGTGGCTACACCTTC. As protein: CAWRFRGYTF.